The 31 T cell receptor beta chains reported below all come from one sample, sequenced in a study of early T cells in non-severe SARS-CoV-2 infection. Each CDR3 protein is one row after TCRdb ran MiXCR on the 5' RACE reads. The table shows tens of thousands of distinct CDR3 sequences, with roughly 10% occurring only once. Sequenced input: whole blood. These receptors came from an adult who was a healthcare worker with PCR-confirmed SARS-CoV-2 infection or an uninfected control (not recorded which).

This clonotype occurred a few times. The J gene is TRBJ1-5, the V gene TRBV5-1, with D perhaps TRBD1 (6 bases). From germline, CDR1 is SGHRS and CDR2 YFSETQ. V was cut by 4 bases and J by 7 bases, with 15 bases left in between. The CDR3 consists of 14 residues. CDR3 nucleotides: TGCGCCAGCAGCCCCGGCGGGGGCCGACAGCCCCAGCATTTT. The encoded protein is CASSPGGGRQPQHF. Supplemented by reference TRBV5-1 and TRBJ1-5, the full variable domain reads KAGVTQTPRYLIKTRGQQVTLSCSPISGHRSVSWYQQTPGQGLQFLFEYFSETQRNKGNFPGRFSGRQFSNSRSEMNVSTLELGDSALYLCASSPGGGRQPQHFGDGTRLSIL.

This clonotype was found many times. CDR3 in amino acids: CASTKLTGGGEKLFF. DNA for the CDR3: TGTGCCAGCACGAAATTAACAGGGGGCGGAGAAAAACTGTTTTTT. The chain employs TRBV7-9 and TRBJ1-4; TRBD1 aligns across 9 bases. With 7 bases clipped from V and 8 bases from J, the junction kept 11 bases outside the gene matches. CDR1 is SEHNR, CDR2 FQNEAQ, per germline (reference sequence). The CDR3 runs to 15 residues.

This clonotype ranks as medium-sized. The gene calls are TRBV5-1 and TRBJ1-6; possibly TRBD1 for D (5 bases). Trimming pared 0 bases from V and 5 bases from J, leaving 9 bases between. Germline V gene lookup returns CDR1 SGHRS and CDR2 YFSETQ. The length of the CDR3 is 15 residues. The CDR3 loop reads CASSLEGFNNSPLHF. CDR3 in DNA: TGCGCCAGCAGCTTGGAGGGGTTCAATAATTCACCCCTCCACTTT.

This clonotype has a handful of counts. The chain combines TRBV20-1 with TRBJ1-1; D might be TRBD1 (6 bases). The CDR3 runs to 13 residues. V gave up 0 bases and J gave up 4 bases, with 9 bases separating them. CDR1 DFQATT and CDR2 SNEGSKA come from the germline V gene (reference sequence). CDR3 sequence: CSAREFRGTEAFF. CDR3 in DNA: TGCAGTGCTAGAGAATTCAGGGGCACTGAAGCTTTCTTT.

There are a few counts of this clonotype. The chain joins TRBV5-1 to TRBJ2-3; the D is unclear. Trimming cost V 4 bases and J 2 bases, with 14 bases left between them. The germline V gene has CDR1 SGHRS and CDR2 YFSETQ. The CDR3 has 15 residues. The CDR3 loop reads CASSPGISFTDTQYF. CDR3 in DNA: TGCGCCAGCAGCCCCGGAATTTCTTTCACAGATACGCAGTATTTT.

This clonotype was recorded a few times. This sequence joins TRBV2 and TRBJ2-1; unclear D gene. CDR1 is SNHLY, CDR2 FYNNEI, per germline. There are 13 residues in the CDR3. Trimming removed 6 bases from V and 8 bases from J, with 14 bases in between. Here the CDR3 reads CASRKILPDEQFF. In nucleotides, the CDR3 is TGTGCCAGCAGGAAAATCCTTCCGGATGAGCAGTTCTTC.

There are many counts of this clonotype. The gene calls are TRBV29-1 and TRBJ2-1, with D unresolved. CDR1 is SQVTM, CDR2 ANQGSEA, per germline. The CDR3 contains 13 residues. The V end was cut by 6 bases, the J end by 0 bases, with 9 bases between. The CDR3 sequence: CSVGLYSYNEQFF. The CDR3 coding sequence is TGCAGCGTGGGTCTCTACTCCTACAATGAGCAGTTCTTC.

This clonotype counts as medium-sized. This chain joins TRBV27 and TRBJ2-1; tentatively, D is TRBD1 or TRBD2 (5 bases each). The V end was cut by 2 bases, the J end by 9 bases, with 11 bases between. Germline loops: CDR1 MNHEY, CDR2 SMNVEV (reference sequence). The CDR3 consists of 13 residues. The CDR3 reads CASSLMGESEQFF. The CDR3 region has the DNA TGTGCCAGCAGTTTAATGGGGGAGAGTGAGCAGTTCTTC.

This clonotype has more than one count but fewer than ten. This sequence joins TRBV12-3 or TRBV12-4 and TRBJ2-5, with 7 nucleotides matching TRBD2. CDR3 length equals 15 residues. Trimming at V came to 3 bases and at J to 4 bases, leaving 8 bases not matched to a gene. The CDR3 sequence is CASSLEGGRGETQYF. In DNA, the CDR3 is TGTGCCAGCAGTTTGGAAGGAGGGAGGGGAGAGACCCAGTACTTC.

This chain uses TRBV27 with TRBJ1-2, with TRBD1 matching 12 bases. Trimming cost V 5 bases and J 6 bases; bases outside gene matches: 10. The CDR3 totals 16 residues. The germline gives CDR1 MNHEY, CDR2 SMNVEV (reference sequence). The CDR3 sequence is CASSPSPGQGAHGYTF. CDR3 coding DNA: TGTGCCAGCAGTCCCAGTCCGGGACAGGGGGCGCATGGCTACACCTTC.

The J gene is TRBJ2-5, the V gene TRBV7-2; D gene uncertain. This CDR3 contains 14 residues. CDR1 SGHTA and CDR2 FQGNSA come from the germline V gene. V lost 2 bases to trimming and J lost 2 bases, with 9 bases between them. This chain's CDR3 is CASSLRALQETQYF. In nucleotides, the CDR3 is TGTGCCAGCAGCTTAAGGGCTTTGCAAGAGACCCAGTACTTC. The full variable domain, rest sourced from reference TRBV7-2 and TRBJ2-5, is GAGVSQSPSNKVTEKGKDVELRCDPISGHTALYWYRQSLGQGLEFLIYFQGNSAPDKSGLPSDRFSAERTGGSVSTLTIQRTQQEDSAVYLCASSLRALQETQYFGPGTRLLVL.

V and J are TRBV6-2 or TRBV6-3 and TRBJ2-6; D may correspond to TRBD1 or TRBD2 (5 bases each). V lost 3 bases and J 2 bases, leaving 17 bases between the germline ends. The germline V gene has CDR1 MNHEY and CDR2 SVGEGT. This CDR3 spans 18 amino acids. For the CDR3, the DNA is TGTGCCAGCAGTTATAGAGGGACGGATACAACTGGGGCCAACGTCCTGACTTTC. This sequence encodes CASSYRGTDTTGANVLTF.

This clonotype turned up a few times. The gene calls are TRBV4-2 and TRBJ2-7; D is perhaps TRBD2 (5 bases). The CDR3 sequence is 13 residues long. V lost 2 bases, J lost 5 bases, and 10 bases lay in between. CDR1 is LGHNA and CDR2 is YNFKEQ in the germline V gene. CDR3 nucleotides: TGTGCCAGCAGCCAATTAGCGATCAACGAGCAGTACTTC. Amino acids: CASSQLAINEQYF.

This clonotype was observed a handful of times. The V and J genes are TRBV11-2 and TRBJ1-1; D remains ambiguous. Germline lookup yields CDR1 SGHAT and CDR2 FQNNGV. The CDR3 is made up of 13 amino acids. V lost 0 bases and J lost 11, with 13 bases in between. CDR3 sequence: CASSLERQALAFF. The CDR3 DNA sequence: TGTGCCAGCAGCTTAGAACGGCAGGCTCTCGCTTTCTTT.

This clonotype was seen many times. The rearrangement links TRBV19 to TRBJ2-5; tentative D call: TRBD2 (5 bases). Germline V gene lookup returns CDR1 LNHDA and CDR2 SQIVND (reference sequence). The CDR3 is 13 residues long. Trimming left V 10 bases short and J 6 bases short, with 18 bases between. The CDR3 reads CATSILEFKTQYF. The DNA of the CDR3 is TGTGCCACCTCGATACTAGAGTTTAAGACCCAGTACTTC.

This clonotype is deemed medium-sized. The chain links TRBV6-6 to TRBJ2-5; a weak D match, TRBD2 (7 bases). The CDR3 totals 19 residues. Germline values: CDR1 MNHNY, CDR2 SVGAGI (reference sequence). V gave up 2 bases and J gave up 2 bases, with 24 bases separating them. CDR3 amino acids: CASSYDPEGGIGGQETQYF. CDR3 nucleotides: TGTGCCAGCAGTTACGATCCAGAAGGGGGGATCGGGGGGCAAGAGACCCAGTACTTC.

The rearrangement uses TRBV24-1 and TRBJ2-5; D is undetermined. Germline V gene data show CDR1 as KGHDR and CDR2 as SFDVKD. Deletions cut 6 bases from V and 2 bases from J, with 3 bases between. The CDR3 has 11 amino acids. The CDR3 protein is CATSRQETQYF. The CDR3, as DNA: TGTGCCACCAGTCGACAAGAGACCCAGTACTTC.

This clonotype was seen repeatedly, ten times or more. J is TRBJ2-3 and V is TRBV7-6; D ambiguous. Germline V CDR1 and CDR2: SGHVS, FNYEAQ. This CDR3 region has 12 residues. V lost 4 bases to trimming and J lost 0 bases, with 2 bases between them. The CDR3 is CASSSSTDTQYF. Here the CDR3 DNA reads TGTGCCAGCAGCTCTAGCACAGATACGCAGTATTTT.

This clonotype was seen a handful of times. The chain carries TRBV9 and TRBJ1-4; maybe TRBD1 (5 bases). The CDR3 totals 17 residues. The germline V gene encodes CDR1 SGDLS and CDR2 YYNGEE. V was clipped by 2 bases and J by 4 bases, with 18 bases between them. Here the CDR3 reads CASSVGQILRGNEKLFF. Here the CDR3 DNA reads TGTGCCAGCAGCGTTGGGCAGATTTTAAGGGGTAATGAAAAACTGTTTTTT.

This clonotype showed up many times. The chain is built from TRBV4-2 and TRBJ2-7; possibly TRBD1 for D (6 bases). The germline V gene encodes CDR1 LGHNA and CDR2 YNFKEQ. The ends were cut back, 1 base at V and 5 bases at J, with 9 bases in the middle. The CDR3 is 13 amino acids. Here the CDR3 DNA reads TGTGCCAGCAGCCAAGGGGGGCCGAACGAGCAGTACTTC. It specifies CASSQGGPNEQYF.

This clonotype was recorded many times. The chain has TRBV10-3 and TRBJ2-7; maybe TRBD1 (6 bases). Germline assignment: CDR1 ENHRY and CDR2 SYGVKD. This CDR3 has 14 amino acids. The germline V and J ends were trimmed by 2 bases and 3 bases, with 11 bases remaining between them. The CDR3: CAISEPDSYYEQYF. CDR3 coding DNA: TGTGCCATCAGTGAGCCGGACAGCTACTACGAGCAGTACTTC.

V is TRBV29-1 and J is TRBJ2-1; D is undetermined. The germline V and J ends were trimmed by 7 bases and 9 bases, with 10 bases remaining between them. Germline-derived CDR1 and CDR2 are SQVTM and ANQGSEA. CDR3 length equals 10 residues. The CDR3 bases are TGCAGCGCCAGCAATCTTGAGCAGTTCTTC. Encoded protein: CSASNLEQFF.

This clonotype was detected many times. This chain links TRBV20-1 with TRBJ2-7; 8 bases line up with TRBD2. The V gene's germline CDR1 is DFQATT and CDR2 SNEGSKA (reference sequence). The CDR3 contains 14 residues. V lost 0 bases and J lost 7; bases outside the gene matches: 8. CDR3 protein: CSARDLLAGREQYF. The CDR3 coding sequence is TGCAGTGCTAGAGATTTGCTAGCGGGTCGGGAGCAGTACTTC.

This clonotype was picked up many times. This chain connects TRBV10-3 to TRBJ1-5; D gene ambiguous. V dropped 7 bases and J dropped 2 bases, with 9 bases sitting between them. This CDR3 comprises 13 residues. Looked up from germline, CDR1 is ENHRY and CDR2 is SYGVKD. CDR3 amino acids: CAINDLGNQPQHF. The CDR3 DNA reads as TGTGCCATCAATGACCTAGGCAATCAGCCCCAGCATTTT.

This clonotype came up many times. The V and J genes are TRBV21-1 and TRBJ1-3. TRBV21-1 has pseudogene status. This CDR3 contains 16 residues. In DNA, the CDR3 is TGTGCCAGCAGCAAAGCCCGACTGAGCTCTGGAAACACCATATATTTT. This sequence encodes CASSKARLSSGNTIYF.

The genes are TRBV9 and TRBJ2-1; maybe TRBD2 (6 bases). Germline V gene sequence: CDR1 SGDLS, CDR2 YYNGEE. V lost 10 bases and J 8 bases, leaving 19 bases between the germline ends. This CDR3 is built from 13 residues. Written as DNA, the CDR3 is TGTGCCGCCAACCCGGGGGTGGGCGATGAGCAGTTCTTC. Protein product: CAANPGVGDEQFF.

This clonotype came up many times. The V gene is TRBV27, the J gene TRBJ2-3; D remains ambiguous. Germline CDR1 and CDR2: MNHEY and SMNVEV (reference sequence). There are 15 residues in the CDR3. Trimming shortened V by 3 bases and J by 1 base, and 11 bases separated the two germline ends. This CDR3 is CASSFNTPGTDTQYF. In DNA form, the CDR3 reads TGTGCCAGCAGTTTCAACACCCCTGGCACAGATACGCAGTATTTT.

A few counts support this clonotype. The rearrangement joins TRBV5-1 to TRBJ1-1; 9 bases are a match to TRBD1. The CDR3 spans 15 residues. With 6 bases clipped from V and 1 base from J, the junction kept 7 bases outside the gene matches. CDR1 and CDR2 from the germline V gene are SGHRS and YFSETQ. Written as DNA, the CDR3 is TGCGCCAGCACACACAGGGGGCTGTGGAACACTGAAGCTTTCTTT. This codes for CASTHRGLWNTEAFF.

Only a few counts were recorded for this clonotype. This rearrangement joins TRBV20-1 to TRBJ2-1, with 9 bases identical to TRBD1. This CDR3 has 16 amino acids. The trim removed 7 bases at V and 4 bases at J, leaving 14 bases unmatched. CDR1 is DFQATT, CDR2 SNEGSKA, per germline (reference sequence). This CDR3 reads CSVVEPGQGHYNEQFF. The CDR3 region has the DNA TGCAGTGTCGTAGAACCGGGACAGGGACATTACAATGAGCAGTTCTTC.

As concerns this clonotype: One end of the junction varies from germline; a read error may be responsible. The chain is built from TRBV7-2 and TRBJ2-2; D is uncertain. Looked up from germline, CDR1 is SGHTA and CDR2 is FQGNSA. The CDR3 covers 12 residues. In DNA form, the CDR3 reads TGTGCCAGCAGCGCGAACGCCGGGGAGCTGTTTTTT. Translation: CASSANAGELFF.

This clonotype was detected ten times or more. V gene TRBV20-1 combines with J gene TRBJ1-4, with TRBD1 as a possible D gene (6 bases). From germline, CDR1 is DFQATT and CDR2 SNEGSKA (reference sequence). There are 14 residues in the CDR3. The V gene lost 3 bases and the J gene lost 3 bases, with 11 bases spanning the gap. The CDR3 sequence: CSARPQGSNEKLFF. CDR3 nucleotide sequence: TGCAGTGCTAGGCCACAGGGCTCTAATGAAAAACTGTTTTTT.